Presented here are 8 T cell receptor beta chains from one specimen sequenced in a study of radiotherapy plus CTLA-4 blockade in lung cancer. Produced via immunoSEQ multiplex PCR; TCRdb's table is partial and in-frame only. The table lists about 45,000 clones, around 63% of them singletons. The starting material was peripheral blood, obtained from a patient treated with radiotherapy plus ipilimumab. The receptors here all came from a human donor with non-small cell lung cancer who had a partial response to radiotherapy plus ipilimumab.

CDR3 in amino acids: CASSLEVGPQETQYF. CDR3 bases: TGCGCCAGCAGCTTAGAGGTGGGGCCCCAAGAGACCCAGTACTTC. This sequence joins TRBV5-1 and TRBJ2-5; a possible D gene is TRBD1 (5 bases). The CDR3 totals 15 residues. V lost 2 bases and J lost 1, with 12 bases in between. CDR1 and CDR2 (germline): SGHRS, YFSETQ.

This clone was counted between two and nine times. Written as DNA, the CDR3 is TGCGCCAGCAGCCAACCCGGTTTTGATGAGCAGTTCTTC. It yields the protein CASSQPGFDEQFF. V is TRBV4-1 and J is TRBJ2-1, with D unclear. The length of the CDR3 is 13 residues. Germline V gene lookup returns CDR1 MGHRA and CDR2 YSYEKL. The V and J ends lost 2 bases and 8 bases respectively, with 10 bases between them.

The genes are TRBV30 and TRBJ1-3; no firm D call. This CDR3 spans 12 amino acids. With 8 bases removed from V and 1 base from J, the gap between germline ends came to 9 bases. Germline V CDR1 and CDR2: GTSNPN, SVGIG (reference sequence). The CDR3 is CATDLSGNTIYF. The CDR3 DNA reads TGTGCCACCGACTTATCTGGAAACACCATATATTTT.

This clone was found a few times. V usage is TRBV5-5 and J usage is TRBJ1-2; 9 bases are a match to TRBD1. The CDR3 length is 14 residues. Germline values: CDR1 SGHKS, CDR2 YYEKEE (reference sequence). V gave up 4 bases and J gave up 2 bases; unmatched junction bases: 3. DNA for the CDR3: TGTGCCAGCAGCCCGGACAGGGGCAACTATGGCTACACCTTC. Encoded protein: CASSPDRGNYGYTF.

This clone has a handful of counts. This chain uses TRBV7-9 with TRBJ1-2, with D possibly TRBD1 on 6 matching bases. The ends were cut back, 2 bases at V and 0 bases at J, with 16 bases in the middle. Germline CDR1 reads SEHNR; CDR2 reads FQNEAQ (reference sequence). CDR3 length: 17 residues. This chain's CDR3 is CASSLITPRQANYGYTF. In DNA form, the CDR3 reads TGTGCCAGCAGCTTAATCACTCCTAGACAGGCTAACTATGGCTACACCTTC. The whole variable domain, filled in from reference TRBV7-9 and TRBJ1-2, reads DTGVSQNPRHKITKRGQNVTFRCDPISEHNRLYWYRQTLGQGPEFLTYFQNEAQLEKSRLLSDRFSAERPKGSFSTLEIQRTEQGDSAMYLCASSLITPRQANYGYTFGSGTRLTVV.

The chain carries TRBV30 and TRBJ2-5; no clear D gene. The CDR3 extends over 14 amino acids. Germline CDR1 and CDR2: GTSNPN and SVGIG (reference sequence). V shed 0 bases and J shed 5 bases, with 13 bases lying between them. In DNA form, the CDR3 reads TGTGCCTGGAGTGTACTCGGAGCAGAGGAGACCCAGTACTTC. This encodes CAWSVLGAEETQYF.

V usage is TRBV2 and J usage is TRBJ2-1, with 14 positions matching TRBD2. Germline V lookup: CDR1 SNHLY, CDR2 FYNNEI. After removal of 6 bases from V and 7 bases from J, the junction contained 5 bases not matched to a gene. This CDR3 is built from 15 residues. The CDR3 region has the DNA TGTGCCAGCAGAACCCGGACTAGCGGGGGGAATGAGCAGTTCTTC. It translates to CASRTRTSGGNEQFF.

The chain uses TRBV5-5 and TRBJ1-2; D is perhaps TRBD1 (6 bases). The CDR3 has 14 amino acids. Trimming removed 3 bases from V and 2 bases from J, with 11 bases in between. CDR1 and CDR2 (germline): SGHKS, YYEKEE (reference sequence). Here the CDR3 DNA reads TGTGCCAGCAGCTCCGCAGGGGAGAACTATGGCTACACCTTC. Its translation: CASSSAGENYGYTF.